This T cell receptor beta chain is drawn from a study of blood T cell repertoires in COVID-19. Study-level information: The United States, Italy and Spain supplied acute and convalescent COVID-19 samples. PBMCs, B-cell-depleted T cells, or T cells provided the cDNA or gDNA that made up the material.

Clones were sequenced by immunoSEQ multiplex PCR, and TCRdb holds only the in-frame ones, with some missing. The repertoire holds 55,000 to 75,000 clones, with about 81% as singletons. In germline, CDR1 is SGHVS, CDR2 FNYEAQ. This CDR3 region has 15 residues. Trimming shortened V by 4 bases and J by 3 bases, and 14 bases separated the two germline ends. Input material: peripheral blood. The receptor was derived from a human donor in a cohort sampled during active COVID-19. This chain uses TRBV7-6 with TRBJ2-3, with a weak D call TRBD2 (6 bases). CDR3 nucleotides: TGTGCCAGCAGCTCAGGTGGGGGGAGTACAGATACGCAGTATTTT. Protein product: CASSSGGGSTDTQYF.